The T cell receptor beta chain described here comes from a study of T cell responses to AZD1222 COVID-19 vaccine. Study-wide results and caveats: The reported proportion of spike-specific TCRs targeting unmutated variant regions was nearly half. Mostly white British, mostly female donors; authors suggested clonal diversity may be underestimated.

Of note for this clone: What it recognizes is unknown.

Profiled with immunoSEQ multiplex PCR; TCRdb holds only in-frame clones, not every one. The table shows under 200,000 clones, with roughly 92% occurring only once. Germline values: CDR1 MGHRA, CDR2 YSYEKL. The trim removed 4 bases at V and 8 bases at J, leaving 13 bases unmatched. There are 15 residues in the CDR3. The chain uses TRBV4-1 and TRBJ1-2, with 7 bases lining up with TRBD1. This sequence was found in an adult in good health. The source was peripheral blood, collected on day 0 of AZD1222 vaccination. CDR3 coding DNA: TGCGCCAGCAGCCGATTACCGGGACAGAAAGTGGGCTACACCTTC. This encodes CASSRLPGQKVGYTF.